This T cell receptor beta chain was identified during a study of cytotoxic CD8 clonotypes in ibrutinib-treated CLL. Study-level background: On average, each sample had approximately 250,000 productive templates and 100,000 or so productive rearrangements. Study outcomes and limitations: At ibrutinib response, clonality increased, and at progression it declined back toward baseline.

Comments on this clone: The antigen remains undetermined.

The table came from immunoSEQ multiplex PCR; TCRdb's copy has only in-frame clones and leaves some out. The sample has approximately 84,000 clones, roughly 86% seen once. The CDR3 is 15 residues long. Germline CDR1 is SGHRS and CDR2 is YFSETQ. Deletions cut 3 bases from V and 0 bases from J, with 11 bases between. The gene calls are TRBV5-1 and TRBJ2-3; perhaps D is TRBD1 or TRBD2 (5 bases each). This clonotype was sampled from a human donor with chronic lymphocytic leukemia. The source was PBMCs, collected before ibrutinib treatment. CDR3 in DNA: TGCGCCAGCAGCTCCCGGGGCGGGAGCACAGATACGCAGTATTTT. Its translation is CASSSRGGSTDTQYF.